Below, one T cell receptor (beta chain) is given with its context. Its specificity is unknown. This specimen belongs to a study of CD8 T cells in Susac syndrome. At the level of the study: When blood was drawn, the patients with Susac syndrome were therapy-naive, on corticosteroids, or on intravenous immunoglobulin alone. Study-wide results and caveats: CD8+ clonal expansion in Susac peaked in TEMRA cells and active patients. As acknowledged by the study, its TCR sequencing and HLA analysis included a relatively small number of individuals.

Germline CDR1 reads SGHRS; CDR2 reads YFSETQ. Trimming took 1 base from V and 6 from J, leaving 13 bases between them. The CDR3 contains 14 residues. Fulfillment of recently defined diagnostic criteria for definite or probable disease was shown by the patients with Susac syndrome. RNA in amounts of roughly 0.5 to 1 ug was reverse transcribed with random hexamers. TCRdb reprocessed the immunoSEQ multiplex PCR reads with MiXCR, giving one entry per CDR3 protein. The profile covers 84,000 or so distinct CDR3 sequences, with 85% to 95% appearing a single time and more than 0.45% taken by the ten largest.

The sample taken for sequencing was CD8+ T cells from PBMCs. The sequence came from a human donor with Susac syndrome. The chain carries TRBV5-1 and TRBJ1-1, with no clear D. The CDR3 nucleotides are TGCGCCAGCAGCTTGTACCGCGGGGAGGCTGAAGCTTTCTTT. Its translation is CASSLYRGEAEAFF.